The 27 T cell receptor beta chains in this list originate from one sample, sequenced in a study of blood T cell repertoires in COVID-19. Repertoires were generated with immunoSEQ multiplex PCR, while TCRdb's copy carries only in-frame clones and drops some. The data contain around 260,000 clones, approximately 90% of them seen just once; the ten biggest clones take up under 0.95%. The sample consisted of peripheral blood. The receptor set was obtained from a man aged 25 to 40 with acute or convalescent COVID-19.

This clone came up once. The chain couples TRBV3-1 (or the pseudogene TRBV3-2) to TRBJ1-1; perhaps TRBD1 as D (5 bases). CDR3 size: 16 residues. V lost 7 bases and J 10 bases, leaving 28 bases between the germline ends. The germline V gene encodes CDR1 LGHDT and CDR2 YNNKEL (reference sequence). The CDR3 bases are TGTGCCAGCATGGATTTTCGATTAGGGGCCGGGGGAGGAGCTTTCTTT. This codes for CASMDFRLGAGGGAFF.

CDR3 amino acids: CASSQDHVGFSGNTIYF. The DNA for the CDR3 is TGTGCCAGCAGCCAAGATCACGTGGGCTTTTCTGGAAACACCATATATTTT. V usage is TRBV3-1 (or the pseudogene TRBV3-2) and J usage is TRBJ1-3; D remains ambiguous. The CDR3 is 17 amino acids. Trimming removed 0 bases at V and 1 base at J, with 13 bases between. Germline CDR1 LGHDT, CDR2 YNNKEL (reference sequence).

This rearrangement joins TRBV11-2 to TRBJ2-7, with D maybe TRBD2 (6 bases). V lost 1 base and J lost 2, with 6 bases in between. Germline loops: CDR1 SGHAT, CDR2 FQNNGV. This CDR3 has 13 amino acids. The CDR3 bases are TGTGCCAGCAGCTTAGGCGGGACCTACGAGCAGTACTTC. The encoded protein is CASSLGGTYEQYF.

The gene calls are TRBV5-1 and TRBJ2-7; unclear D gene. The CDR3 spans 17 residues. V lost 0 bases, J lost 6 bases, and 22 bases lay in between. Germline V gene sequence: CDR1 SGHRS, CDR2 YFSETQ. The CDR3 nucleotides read TGCGCCAGCAGCTTGGCGGCCATGGTAGCCATTTATCCCGAGCAGTACTTC. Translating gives CASSLAAMVAIYPEQYF.

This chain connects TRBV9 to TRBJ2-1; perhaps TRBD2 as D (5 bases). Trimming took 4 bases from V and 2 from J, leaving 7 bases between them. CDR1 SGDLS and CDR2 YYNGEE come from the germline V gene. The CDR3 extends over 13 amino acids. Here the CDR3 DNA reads TGTGCCAGCAGCCTCGGGACCTACAATGAGCAGTTCTTC. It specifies CASSLGTYNEQFF.

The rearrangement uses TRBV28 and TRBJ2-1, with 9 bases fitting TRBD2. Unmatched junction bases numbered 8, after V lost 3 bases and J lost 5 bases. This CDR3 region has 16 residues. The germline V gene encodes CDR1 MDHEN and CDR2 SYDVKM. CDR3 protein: CASSFRETSGNNEQFF. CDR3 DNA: TGTGCCAGCAGTTTTAGGGAGACTAGCGGAAACAATGAGCAGTTCTTC.

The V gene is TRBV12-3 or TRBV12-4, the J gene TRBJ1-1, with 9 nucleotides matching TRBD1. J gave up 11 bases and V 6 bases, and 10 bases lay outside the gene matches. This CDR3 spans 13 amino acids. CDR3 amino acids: CASRGQGRGSAFF. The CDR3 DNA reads TGTGCCAGCAGGGGACAGGGTAGGGGCTCGGCTTTCTTT.

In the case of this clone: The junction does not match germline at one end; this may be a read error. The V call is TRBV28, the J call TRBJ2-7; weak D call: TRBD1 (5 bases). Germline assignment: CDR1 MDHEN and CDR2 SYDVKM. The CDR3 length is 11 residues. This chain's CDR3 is CASSFQGRKNF. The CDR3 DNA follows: TGTGCCAGCAGTTTTCAGGGCAGGAAGAACTTC.

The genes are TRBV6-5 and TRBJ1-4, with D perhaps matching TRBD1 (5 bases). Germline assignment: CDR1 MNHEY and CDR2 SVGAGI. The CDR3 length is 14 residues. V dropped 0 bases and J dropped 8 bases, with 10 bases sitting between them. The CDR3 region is CASSYSQGGEKLFF. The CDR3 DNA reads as TGTGCCAGCAGTTACTCGCAGGGTGGCGAAAAACTGTTTTTT.

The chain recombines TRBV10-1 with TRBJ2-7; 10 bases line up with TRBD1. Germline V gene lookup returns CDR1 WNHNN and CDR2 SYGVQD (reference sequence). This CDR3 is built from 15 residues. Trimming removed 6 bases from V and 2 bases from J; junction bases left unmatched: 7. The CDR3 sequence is CASSRDRGLTYEQYF. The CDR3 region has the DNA TGCGCCAGCAGCCGGGACAGGGGTCTGACCTACGAGCAGTACTTC.

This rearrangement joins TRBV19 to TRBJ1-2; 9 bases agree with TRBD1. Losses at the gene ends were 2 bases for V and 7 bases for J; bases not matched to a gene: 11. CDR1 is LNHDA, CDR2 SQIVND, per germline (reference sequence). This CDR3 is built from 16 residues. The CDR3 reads CASSISADRGRSGYTF. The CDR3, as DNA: TGTGCCAGTAGTATATCAGCGGACAGGGGTCGAAGTGGCTACACCTTC.

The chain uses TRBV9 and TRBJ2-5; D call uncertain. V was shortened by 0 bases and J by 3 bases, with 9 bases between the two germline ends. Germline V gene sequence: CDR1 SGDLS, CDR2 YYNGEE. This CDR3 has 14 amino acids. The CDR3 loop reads CASSVDQRKETQYF. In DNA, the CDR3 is TGTGCCAGCAGCGTAGATCAGCGAAAAGAGACCCAGTACTTC.

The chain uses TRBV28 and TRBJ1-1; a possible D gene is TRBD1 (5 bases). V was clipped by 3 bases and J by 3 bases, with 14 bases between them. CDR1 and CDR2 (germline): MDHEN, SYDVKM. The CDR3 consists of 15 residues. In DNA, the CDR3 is TGTGCCAGCAGTTTCGGGGGAGCTCCTGACACTGAAGCTTTCTTT. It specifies CASSFGGAPDTEAFF.

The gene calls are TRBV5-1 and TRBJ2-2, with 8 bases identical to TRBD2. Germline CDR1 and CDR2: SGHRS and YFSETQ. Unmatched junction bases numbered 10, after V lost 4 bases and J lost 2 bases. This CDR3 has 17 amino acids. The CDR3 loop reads CASSRIIGRANTGELFF. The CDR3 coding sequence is TGCGCCAGCAGCCGAATCATCGGGAGGGCTAACACCGGGGAGCTGTTTTTT.

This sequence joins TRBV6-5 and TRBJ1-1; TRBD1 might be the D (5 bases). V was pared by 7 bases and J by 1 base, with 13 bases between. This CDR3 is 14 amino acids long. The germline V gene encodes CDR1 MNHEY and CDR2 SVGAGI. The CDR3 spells CASNQRGGNTEAFF. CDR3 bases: TGTGCCAGCAACCAACGGGGGGGGAACACTGAAGCTTTCTTT.

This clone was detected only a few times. The CDR3 nucleotides are TGCAGTGCTAGTGTGGACACCCTGAACACTGAAGCTTTCTTT. The encoded protein is CSASVDTLNTEAFF. The chain has TRBV20-1 and TRBJ1-1; tentatively, D is TRBD1 (5 bases). The CDR3 spans 14 residues. CDR1 and CDR2 from the germline V gene are DFQATT and SNEGSKA (reference sequence). Trimming cost V 3 bases and J 0 bases, with 11 bases left between them.

DNA of the CDR3: TGTGCCAGCAGTTCTAACACTGAAGCTTTCTTT. It is translated as CASSSNTEAFF. This chain uses TRBV6-2 or TRBV6-3 with TRBJ1-1; D is unclear. The CDR3 is 11 amino acids. Between the trimmed V and J ends, which lost 4 bases and 2 bases, there was a span of 2 bases. CDR1 and CDR2 from the germline V gene are MNHEY and SVGEGT.

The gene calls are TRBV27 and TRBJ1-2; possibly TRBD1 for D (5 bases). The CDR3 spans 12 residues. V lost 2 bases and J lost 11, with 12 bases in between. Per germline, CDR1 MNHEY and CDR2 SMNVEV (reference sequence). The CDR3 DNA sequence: TGTGCCAGCAGTTTAAGGGGTCAGCTTTACACCTTC. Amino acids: CASSLRGQLYTF.

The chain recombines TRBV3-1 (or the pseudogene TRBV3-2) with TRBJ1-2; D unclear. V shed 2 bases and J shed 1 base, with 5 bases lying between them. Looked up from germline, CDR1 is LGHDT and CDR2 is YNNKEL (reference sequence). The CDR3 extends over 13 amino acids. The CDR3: CASSQLDNYGYTF. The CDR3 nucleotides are TGTGCCAGCAGCCAATTAGATAACTATGGCTACACCTTC.

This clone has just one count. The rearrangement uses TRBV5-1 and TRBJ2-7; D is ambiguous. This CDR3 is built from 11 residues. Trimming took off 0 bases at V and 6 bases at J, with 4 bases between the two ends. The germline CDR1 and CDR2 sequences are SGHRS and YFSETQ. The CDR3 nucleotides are TGCGCCAGCAGCTTGGGAGGCGAGCAGTACTTC. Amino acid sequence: CASSLGGEQYF.

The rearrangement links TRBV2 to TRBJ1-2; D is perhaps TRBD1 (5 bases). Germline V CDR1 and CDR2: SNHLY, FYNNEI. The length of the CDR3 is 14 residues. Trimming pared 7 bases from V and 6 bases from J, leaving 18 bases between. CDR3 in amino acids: CASNGKQVSHGYTF. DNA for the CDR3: TGTGCCAGCAATGGAAAACAGGTCAGCCATGGCTACACCTTC.

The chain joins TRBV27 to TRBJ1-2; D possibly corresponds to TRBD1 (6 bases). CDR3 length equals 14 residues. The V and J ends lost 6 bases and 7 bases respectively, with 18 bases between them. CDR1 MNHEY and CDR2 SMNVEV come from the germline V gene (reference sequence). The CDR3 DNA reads TGTGCCAGCAGGGAACAGGGCAGGGTGCTTGGCTACACCTTC. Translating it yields CASREQGRVLGYTF.

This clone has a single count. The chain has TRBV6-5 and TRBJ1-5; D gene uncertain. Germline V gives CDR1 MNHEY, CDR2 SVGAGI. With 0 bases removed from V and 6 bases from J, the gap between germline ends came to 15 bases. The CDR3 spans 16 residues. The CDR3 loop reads CASSYSEGRVGQPQHF. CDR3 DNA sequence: TGTGCCAGCAGTTACTCGGAGGGAAGGGTCGGTCAGCCCCAGCATTTT.

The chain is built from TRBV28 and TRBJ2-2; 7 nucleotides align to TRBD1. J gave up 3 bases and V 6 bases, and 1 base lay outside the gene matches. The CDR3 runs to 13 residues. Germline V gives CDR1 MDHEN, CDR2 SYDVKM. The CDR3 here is CASRTGYTGELFF. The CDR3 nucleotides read TGTGCCAGCAGGACAGGGTACACCGGGGAGCTGTTTTTT.

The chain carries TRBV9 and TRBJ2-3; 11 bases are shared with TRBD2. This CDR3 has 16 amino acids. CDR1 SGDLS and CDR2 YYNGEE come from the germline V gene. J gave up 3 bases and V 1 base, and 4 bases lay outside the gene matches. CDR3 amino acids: CASSVKASGRTDTQYF. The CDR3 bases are TGTGCCAGCAGCGTAAAGGCTAGCGGGAGGACAGATACGCAGTATTTT. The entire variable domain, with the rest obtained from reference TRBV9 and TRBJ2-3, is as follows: DSGVTQTPKHLITATGQRVTLRCSPRSGDLSVYWYQQSLDQGLQFLIQYYNGEERAKGNILERFSAQQFPDLHSELNLSSLELGDSALYFCASSVKASGRTDTQYFGPGTRLTVL.

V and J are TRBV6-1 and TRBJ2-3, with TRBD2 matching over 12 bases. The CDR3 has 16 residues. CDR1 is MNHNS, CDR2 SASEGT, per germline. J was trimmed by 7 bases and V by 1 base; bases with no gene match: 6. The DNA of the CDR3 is TGTGCCAGCAGTGAAGAGGGACTAGCGGGTCTATATACGCAGTATTTT. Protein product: CASSEEGLAGLYTQYF.

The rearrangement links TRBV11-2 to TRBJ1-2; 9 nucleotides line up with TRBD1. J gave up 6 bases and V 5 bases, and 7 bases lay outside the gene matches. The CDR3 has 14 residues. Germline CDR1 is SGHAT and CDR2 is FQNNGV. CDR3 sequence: CASSPDRGRNGYTF. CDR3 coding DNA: TGTGCCAGCAGCCCGGACAGGGGTCGAAATGGCTACACCTTC. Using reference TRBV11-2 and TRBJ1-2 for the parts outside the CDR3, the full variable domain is EAGVAQSPRYKIIEKRQSVAFWCNPISGHATLYWYQQILGQGPKLLIQFQNNGVVDDSQLPKDRFSAERLKGVDSTLKIQPAKLEDSAVYLCASSPDRGRNGYTFGSGTRLTVV.